The rows below give T cell receptor beta chains drawn from one sample of a study of OX40 agonist ivuxolimab in advanced cancers. This table comes from immunoSEQ multiplex PCR, and its TCRdb copy is limited to in-frame clones, with some not included. Found here are under 100,000 clones, about 88% of them singletons; the top ten hold around 0.78%. The material was CD4+ or CD8+ T cells sorted from blood, obtained in a trial of the OX40 agonist ivuxolimab. The source is an adult with an advanced solid tumor such as melanoma, head and neck, liver or kidney cancer. Each CDR3 is given without its conserved first and last residue.

J: TRBJ1-5
V: TRBV19
CDR3: ASSRGRVSNQPQH

J: TRBJ2-1
V: TRBV19
CDR3: ASSIDQLANNEQF

J: TRBJ2-7
V: TRBV29-1
CDR3: SVGTGGFYEQY

J: TRBJ1-4
V: TRBV19
CDR3: ASRKGQGVGSEKLF

J: TRBJ2-7
V: TRBV6-6
CDR3: ASSYSRTSYEQY

J: TRBJ2-3
V: TRBV5-1
CDR3: ASSLGLAGAVATDTQY

J: TRBJ1-1
V: TRBV29-1
CDR3: SVVVTVSEAF

J: TRBJ1-1
V: TRBV10-2
CDR3: ASSDRQGEAF

J: TRBJ1-3
V: TRBV2
CDR3: ASIGDRGNTIY

J: TRBJ1-3
V: TRBV18
CDR3: ASSPLSYSGNTIY

J: TRBJ1-5
V: TRBV6-6
CDR3: ASSYIQGNQPQH

J: TRBJ2-5
V: TRBV5-4
CDR3: ATRSGTEETQY

J: TRBJ2-7
V: TRBV6-1
CDR3: ASSRGSSYEQY

J: TRBJ1-6
V: TRBV30
CDR3: AWGRAYNSPLH

J: TRBJ2-7
V: TRBV6-1
CDR3: ASSERWGAGEQY

J: TRBJ1-4
V: TRBV11-1
CDR3: ASSSQASREKLF

J: TRBJ2-7
V: TRBV30
CDR3: AWSLSRRGLQQY

J: TRBJ2-5
V: TRBV29-1
CDR3: SVGQGDETQY

J: TRBJ2-1
V: TRBV10-1
CDR3: ASSEGLAGFYNEQF

J: TRBJ2-1
V: TRBV27
CDR3: ASSPLWTSGVGIEQF

J: TRBJ2-1
V: TRBV5-1
CDR3: ASSSPGQGINEQF

J: TRBJ2-2
V: TRBV30
CDR3: AWSQNGGTGELF

J: TRBJ2-1
V: TRBV11-3
CDR3: ASSLGPSNEQF

J: TRBJ1-5
V: TRBV5-1
CDR3: ASSLAGATYQPQH

J: TRBJ2-7
V: TRBV2
CDR3: ASSEGGTGLGEQY

J: TRBJ1-2
V: TRBV11-3
CDR3: ASTRGGYGYT

J: TRBJ1-2
V: TRBV6-6
CDR3: ASSPDSYYGYT

J: TRBJ2-5
V: TRBV10-3
CDR3: AISEGKDSLQETQY